This T cell receptor beta chain appears in the sequencing data of a study of sequential checkpoint blockade in melanoma. Study background: First-line arms were nivolumab then ipilimumab, or the reverse, randomized 1:1. Maintenance nivolumab came after either treatment sequence.

This CDR3 has 14 amino acids. Trimming removed 6 bases from V and 1 base from J; junction bases left unmatched: 3. In germline, CDR1 is MNHNS, CDR2 SASEGT. The protocol was immunoSEQ multiplex PCR, while the TCRdb copy is restricted to in-frame clones and leaves out a portion. This table holds around 12,000 clones, around 69% found once. Regarding treatment: randomized to nivolumab then ipilimumab (arm A) or the reverse (arm B). Sorted cells were live CD3+CD8+, lacking CD19 and CD56, from PBMCs. The source material was CD8+ T cells sorted from blood (inferred from file names), sampled from a patient given nivolumab and ipilimumab in sequence. The sequence was collected from a human donor with melanoma. The chain recombines TRBV6-1 with TRBJ1-1; 9 bases are a match to TRBD1. CDR3 sequence (DNA): TGTGCCAGCAGGTGGACAGGGGAGAACACTGAAGCTTTCTTT. Translation gives CASRWTGENTEAFF.